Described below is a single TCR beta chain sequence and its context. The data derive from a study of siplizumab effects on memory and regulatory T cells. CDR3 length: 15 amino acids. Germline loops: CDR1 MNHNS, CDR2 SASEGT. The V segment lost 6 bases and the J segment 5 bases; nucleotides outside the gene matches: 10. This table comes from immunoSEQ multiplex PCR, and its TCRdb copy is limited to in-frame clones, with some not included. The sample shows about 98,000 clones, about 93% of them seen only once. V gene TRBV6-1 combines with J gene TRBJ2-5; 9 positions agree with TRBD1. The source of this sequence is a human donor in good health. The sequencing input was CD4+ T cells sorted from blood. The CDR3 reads CASSLQGATAETQYF. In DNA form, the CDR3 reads TGTGCCAGCAGCCTACAGGGGGCGACGGCGGAGACCCAGTACTTC.